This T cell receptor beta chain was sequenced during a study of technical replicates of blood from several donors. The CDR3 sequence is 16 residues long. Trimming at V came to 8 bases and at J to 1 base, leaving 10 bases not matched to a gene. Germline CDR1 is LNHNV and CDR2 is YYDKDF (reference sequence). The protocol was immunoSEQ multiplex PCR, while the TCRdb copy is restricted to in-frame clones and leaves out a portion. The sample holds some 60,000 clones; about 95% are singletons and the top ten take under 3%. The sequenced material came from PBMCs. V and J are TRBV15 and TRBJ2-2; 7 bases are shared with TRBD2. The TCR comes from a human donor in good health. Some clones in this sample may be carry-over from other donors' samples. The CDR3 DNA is TGTGCCACCCACAGCGGGACCCGATTGAACACCGGGGAGCTGTTTTTT. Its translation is CATHSGTRLNTGELFF.